A selection of T cell receptor beta chains follows, all from one sample in a study of T cell repertoires in cytomegalovirus infection. TCRdb analysed the reads with MiXCR anew, one entry per CDR3 protein. The table lists roughly 78,000 distinct CDR3 sequences, approximately 42% of them singletons. These receptors' antigens are unknown. The sequencing used CD8+ T cells from cultured PBMCs, collected from culture after CMV antigen stimulation. The receptors shown here come from a human donor in good health (CMV status not recorded). Some clones in this sample may be carry-over from other donors' samples. Both conserved end residues are part of each CDR3.

V | CDR3
TRBV28 | CASSLSAGWTNTEAFF
TRBV7-9 | CASSLVILGGWNEKLFF
TRBV7-2 | CASSPEAAGGPWYGYTF
TRBV6-4 | CASSDSIEGEQFF
TRBV7-2 | CASSLVWGSNEKLFF
TRBV5-6 | CASSPTGPLTMRWVEFF
TRBV7-6 | CASSQSLHYGYTF
TRBV6-6 | CASSYAATEAFF
TRBV4-1 | CASSQGLGGNEQFF
TRBV5-6 | CASSLGWGLNTEAFF
TRBV7-2 | CASSTISLAGGPLETQYF